The present T cell receptor beta chain was sequenced within a study of cytotoxic CD8 clonotypes in ibrutinib-treated CLL. Study-level background: The group held 11 relapsed/refractory and about 14 treatment-naive patients, with under 18 IGHV unmutated.

Study-wide points: Samples from sustained-remission and progressing patients were taken at different times.

Per germline, CDR1 GTSNPN and CDR2 SVGIG (reference sequence). After removal of 5 bases from V and 2 bases from J, the junction contained 9 bases not matched to a gene. The CDR3 runs 15 residues. On this clone itself: Its specificity is unknown.

The intended depth for sequencing was 1 in 200,000 to 1 in 1 million T cells. Sequencing used immunoSEQ multiplex PCR; TCRdb keeps in-frame clones, though not all of them. The data contain 150,000 to 200,000 clones, around three quarters of them seen just once; the ten biggest clones take up around an eighth. This TCR was recovered from a human donor with chronic lymphocytic leukemia. The specimen comprised PBMCs, sampled after 24 months of ibrutinib treatment. V usage is TRBV30 and J usage is TRBJ1-5; 7 nucleotides line up with TRBD1. The CDR3 loop is CAWGWNRGGNQPQHF. CDR3 bases: TGTGCCTGGGGGTGGAACAGGGGCGGCAATCAGCCCCAGCATTTT. The entire variable domain, with the rest obtained from reference TRBV30 and TRBJ1-5, is as follows: SQTIHQWPATLVQPVGSPLSLECTVEGTSNPNLYWYRQAAGRGLQLLFYSVGIGQISSEVPQNLSASRPQDRQFILSSKKLLLSDSGFYLCAWGWNRGGNQPQHFGDGTRLSIL.